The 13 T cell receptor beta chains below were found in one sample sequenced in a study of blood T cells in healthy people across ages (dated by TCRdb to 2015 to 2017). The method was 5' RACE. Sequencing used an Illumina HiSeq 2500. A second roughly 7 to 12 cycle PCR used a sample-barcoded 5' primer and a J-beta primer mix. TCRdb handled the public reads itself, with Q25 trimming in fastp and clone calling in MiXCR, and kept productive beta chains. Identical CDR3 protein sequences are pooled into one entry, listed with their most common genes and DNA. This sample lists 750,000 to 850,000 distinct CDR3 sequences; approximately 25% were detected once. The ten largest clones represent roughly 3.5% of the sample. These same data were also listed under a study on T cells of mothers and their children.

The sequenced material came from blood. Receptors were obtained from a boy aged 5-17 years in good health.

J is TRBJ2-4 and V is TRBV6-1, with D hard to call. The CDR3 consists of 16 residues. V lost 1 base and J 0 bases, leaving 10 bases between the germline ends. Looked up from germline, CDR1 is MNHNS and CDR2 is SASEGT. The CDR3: CASSEVGFIAKNIQYF. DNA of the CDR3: TGTGCCAGCAGTGAAGTGGGATTTATAGCCAAAAACATTCAGTACTTC.

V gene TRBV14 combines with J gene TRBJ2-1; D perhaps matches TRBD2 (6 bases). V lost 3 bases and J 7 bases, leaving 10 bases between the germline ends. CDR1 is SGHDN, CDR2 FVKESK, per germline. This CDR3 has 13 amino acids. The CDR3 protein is CASSQTSYNEQFF. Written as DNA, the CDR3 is TGTGCCAGCAGCCAGACTAGTTATAATGAGCAGTTCTTC.

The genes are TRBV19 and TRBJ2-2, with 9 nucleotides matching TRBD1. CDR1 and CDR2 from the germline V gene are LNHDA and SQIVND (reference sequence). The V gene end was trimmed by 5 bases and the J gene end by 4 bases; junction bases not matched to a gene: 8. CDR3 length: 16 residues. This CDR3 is CASSPGQGSGTGELFF. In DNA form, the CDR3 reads TGTGCCAGTAGTCCGGGACAGGGATCGGGCACCGGGGAGCTGTTTTTT. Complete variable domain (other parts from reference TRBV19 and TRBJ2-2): DGGITQSPKYLFRKEGQNVTLSCEQNLNHDAMYWYRQDPGQGLRLIYYSQIVNDFQKGDIAEGYSVSREKKESFPLTVTSAQKNPTAFYLCASSPGQGSGTGELFFGEGSRLTVL.

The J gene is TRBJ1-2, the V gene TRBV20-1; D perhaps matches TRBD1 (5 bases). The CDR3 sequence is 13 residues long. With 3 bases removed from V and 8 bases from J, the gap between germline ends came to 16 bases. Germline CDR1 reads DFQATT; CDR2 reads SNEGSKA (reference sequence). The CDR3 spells CSASRQGLGGYTF. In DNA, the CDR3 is TGCAGTGCTAGTCGGCAGGGCTTGGGGGGCTACACCTTC.

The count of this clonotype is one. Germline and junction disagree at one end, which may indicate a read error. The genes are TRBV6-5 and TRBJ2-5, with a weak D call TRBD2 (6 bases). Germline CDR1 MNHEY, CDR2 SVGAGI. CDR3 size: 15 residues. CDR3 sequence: CASGYSYWGEETQYF. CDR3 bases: TGTGCCAGCGGTTACTCATACTGGGGGGAGGAGACCCAGTACTTC.

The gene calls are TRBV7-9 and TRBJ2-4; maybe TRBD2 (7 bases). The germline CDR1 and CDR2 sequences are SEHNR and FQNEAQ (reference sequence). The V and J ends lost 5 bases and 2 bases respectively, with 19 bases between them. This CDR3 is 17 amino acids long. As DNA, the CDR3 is TGTGCCAGCAGCCTACTACAGGGAGGGGAGACCAAAAACATTCAGTACTTC. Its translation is CASSLLQGGETKNIQYF.

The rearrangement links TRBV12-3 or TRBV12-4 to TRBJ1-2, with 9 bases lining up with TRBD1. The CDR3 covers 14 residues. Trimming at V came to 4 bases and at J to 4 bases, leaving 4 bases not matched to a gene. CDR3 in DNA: TGTGCCAGCAGTTCGACAGGGGGGATCTATGGCTACACCTTC. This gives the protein CASSSTGGIYGYTF.

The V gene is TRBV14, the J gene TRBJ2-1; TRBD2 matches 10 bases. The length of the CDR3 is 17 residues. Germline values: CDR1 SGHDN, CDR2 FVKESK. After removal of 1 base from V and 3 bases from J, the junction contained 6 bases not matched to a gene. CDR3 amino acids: CASSQGILAGDYNEQFF. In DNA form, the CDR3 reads TGTGCCAGCAGCCAAGGGATCCTAGCGGGGGACTACAATGAGCAGTTCTTC.

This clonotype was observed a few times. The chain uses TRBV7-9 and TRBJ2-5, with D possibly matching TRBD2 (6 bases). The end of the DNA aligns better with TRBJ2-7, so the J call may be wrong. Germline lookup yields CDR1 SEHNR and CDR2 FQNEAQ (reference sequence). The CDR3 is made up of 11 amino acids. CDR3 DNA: TGTGCCACGGGGGATTACTACGAGCAGTACTTC. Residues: CATGDYYEQYF.

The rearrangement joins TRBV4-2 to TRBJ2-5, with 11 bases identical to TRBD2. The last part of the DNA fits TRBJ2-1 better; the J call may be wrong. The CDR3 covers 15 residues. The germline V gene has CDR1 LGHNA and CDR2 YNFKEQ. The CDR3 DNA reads TGTGCCAGCAGCCTTAGCGGGAGGGCCGGAAATGAGCAGTTCTTC. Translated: CASSLSGRAGNEQFF.

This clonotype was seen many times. The CDR3 spells CSVGLGQEEETQYF. Written as DNA, the CDR3 is TGCAGCGTTGGTCTCGGACAGGAAGAAGAGACCCAGTACTTC. This chain joins TRBV29-1 and TRBJ2-5, with 7 nucleotides matching TRBD1. CDR1 is SQVTM, CDR2 ANQGSEA, per germline. The junction had 8 bases not matched to a gene; V was cut back by 4 bases and J by 3 bases. This CDR3 region has 14 residues.

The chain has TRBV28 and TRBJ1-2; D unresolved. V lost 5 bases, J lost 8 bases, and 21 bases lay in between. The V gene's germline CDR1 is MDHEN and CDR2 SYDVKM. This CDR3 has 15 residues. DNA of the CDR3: TGTGCCAGCAGTAGAAGACTACTGCCCACCCTGGGCTACACCTTC. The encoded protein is CASSRRLLPTLGYTF.

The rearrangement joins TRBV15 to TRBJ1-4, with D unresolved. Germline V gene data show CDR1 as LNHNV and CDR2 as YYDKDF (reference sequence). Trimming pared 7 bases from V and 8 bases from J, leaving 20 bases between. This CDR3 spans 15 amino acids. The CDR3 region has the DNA TGTGCCACCACCGCCCGGAGATTTACGGGGGAAAAACTGTTTTTT. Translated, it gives CATTARRFTGEKLFF.